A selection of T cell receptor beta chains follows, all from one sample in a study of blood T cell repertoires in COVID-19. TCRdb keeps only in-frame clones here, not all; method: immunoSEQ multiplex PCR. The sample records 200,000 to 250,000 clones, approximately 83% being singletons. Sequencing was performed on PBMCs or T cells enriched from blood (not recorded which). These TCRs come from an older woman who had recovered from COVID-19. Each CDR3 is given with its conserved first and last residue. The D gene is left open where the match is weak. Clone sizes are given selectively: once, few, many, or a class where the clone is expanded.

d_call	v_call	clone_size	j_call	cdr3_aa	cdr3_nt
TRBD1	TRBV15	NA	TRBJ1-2	CATSPDRGHGYTF	TGTGCCACCAGCCCGGACAGGGGGCATGGCTACACCTTC
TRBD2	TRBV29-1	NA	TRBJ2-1	CSVPLLAGESNEQFF	TGCAGCGTTCCCTTACTAGCGGGGGAGAGCAATGAGCAGTTCTTC
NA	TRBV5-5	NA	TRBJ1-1	CASSFREGPTGEAFF	TGTGCCAGCAGCTTTAGGGAGGGCCCAACGGGTGAAGCTTTCTTT
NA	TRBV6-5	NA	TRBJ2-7	CASTPSRRALGEQYF	TGTGCCAGCACTCCGAGTCGGAGGGCCCTCGGCGAGCAGTACTTC
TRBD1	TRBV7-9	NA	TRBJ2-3	CASSSGTGGLDTQYF	TGTGCCAGCAGCTCCGGGACAGGGGGTTTGGATACGCAGTATTTT
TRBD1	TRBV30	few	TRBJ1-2	CAWSRDRPYGYTF	TGTGCCTGGAGCCGGGACAGACCCTATGGCTACACCTTC
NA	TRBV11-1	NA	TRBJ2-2	CASSRRRQANTGELFF	TGTGCCAGCAGCCGGAGAAGACAGGCCAACACCGGGGAGCTGTTTTTT
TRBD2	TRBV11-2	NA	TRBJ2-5	CASSLGVAGLIEETQYF	TGTGCCAGCAGCTTAGGGGTAGCGGGCCTCATAGAAGAGACCCAGTACTTC
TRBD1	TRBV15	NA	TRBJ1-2	CATSRGQGAGYGYTF	TGTGCCACCAGCAGAGGGCAGGGGGCAGGCTATGGCTACACCTTC
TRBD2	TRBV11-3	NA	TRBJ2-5	CASSAGGPLQETQYF	TGTGCCAGCAGCGCGGGAGGGCCTCTTCAAGAGACCCAGTACTTC
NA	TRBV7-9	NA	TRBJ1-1	CASSFYRDPNTEAFF	TGTGCCAGCAGCTTCTACAGGGATCCGAACACTGAAGCTTTCTTT
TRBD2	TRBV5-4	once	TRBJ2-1	CASSFRGGRGDRNEQFF	TGTGCCAGCAGCTTCCGGGGGGGGAGAGGGGACCGCAATGAGCAGTTCTTC
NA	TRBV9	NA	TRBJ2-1	CASSVGQYNEQFF	TGTGCCAGCAGCGTAGGGCAGTACAATGAGCAGTTCTTC
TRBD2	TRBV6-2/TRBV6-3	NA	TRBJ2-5	CASSRSSGGALETQYF	TGTGCCAGCAGTCGGTCTAGCGGGGGGGCCCTAGAGACCCAGTACTTC
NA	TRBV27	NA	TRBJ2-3	CASIASATDTQYF	TGTGCCAGCATCGCCAGCGCCACAGATACGCAGTATTTT
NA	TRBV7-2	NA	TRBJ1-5	CASSLVSTGNQPQHF	TGTGCCAGCAGCTTAGTTTCAACGGGCAATCAGCCCCAGCATTTT